One sample yielded the 5 T cell receptor beta chains listed below, sequenced in a study of identical twins. TCRdb fed the 5' RACE reads into MiXCR, producing one record per CDR3 protein. In the table there are 650,000 to 800,000 distinct CDR3 sequences, over 8.5% of which are singletons. The same specimen was also included in a second study, on yellow fever vaccine responses in identical twins.

Sequencing was done on a sample of PBMCs. The receptors shown here come from a woman under 30 in good health.

The chain joins TRBV5-1 to TRBJ2-2, with TRBD2 as a possible D gene (5 bases). The germline gives CDR1 SGHRS, CDR2 YFSETQ. V was pared by 2 bases and J by 3 bases, with 11 bases between. The CDR3 length is 15 residues. CDR3 loop: CASSFLGVDTGELFF. The CDR3 bases are TGCGCCAGCAGCTTTCTCGGGGTGGACACCGGGGAGCTGTTTTTT.

This clonotype was counted between two and nine times. V usage is TRBV5-1 and J usage is TRBJ2-1, with 10 bases identical to TRBD1. CDR1 SGHRS and CDR2 YFSETQ come from the germline V gene. The CDR3 loop spans 15 amino acids. V lost 3 bases, J lost 5 bases, and 5 bases stayed unmatched. The DNA for the CDR3 is TGCGCCAGCAGCTATCCGGGACAGGGGCACAATGAGCAGTTCTTC. Its translation is CASSYPGQGHNEQFF.

This clonotype showed up many times. V and J are TRBV15 and TRBJ2-1; D is unclear. This CDR3 has 12 residues. V lost 2 bases to trimming and J lost 6 bases, with 5 bases between them. Germline loops: CDR1 LNHNV, CDR2 YYDKDF (reference sequence). The CDR3 loop is CATSRSPNEQFF. CDR3 bases: TGTGCCACCAGCAGAAGCCCCAATGAGCAGTTCTTC.

In this sample, this clonotype turned up a few times. The chain employs TRBV6-2 or TRBV6-3 and TRBJ2-1; 9 nucleotides line up with TRBD1. CDR3 length: 20 residues. Trimming cost V 2 bases and J 7 bases; bases outside gene matches: 21. Germline-derived CDR1 and CDR2 are MNHEY and SVGEGT. This CDR3 is CASSYPGQGTGPSVGNEQFF. CDR3 nucleotides: TGTGCCAGCAGTTACCCAGGACAGGGGACGGGACCCTCCGTGGGGAATGAGCAGTTCTTC.

V gene TRBV4-3 combines with J gene TRBJ2-1; perhaps D is TRBD1 or TRBD2 (6 bases each). The V and J ends lost 0 bases and 9 bases respectively, with 18 bases between them. This CDR3 is built from 16 residues. From germline, CDR1 is LGHNA and CDR2 YSLEER. CDR3 in amino acids: CASSQDRGQLRGEQFF. CDR3 nucleotides: TGCGCCAGCAGCCAAGACCGGGGGCAGCTGAGGGGTGAGCAGTTCTTC.